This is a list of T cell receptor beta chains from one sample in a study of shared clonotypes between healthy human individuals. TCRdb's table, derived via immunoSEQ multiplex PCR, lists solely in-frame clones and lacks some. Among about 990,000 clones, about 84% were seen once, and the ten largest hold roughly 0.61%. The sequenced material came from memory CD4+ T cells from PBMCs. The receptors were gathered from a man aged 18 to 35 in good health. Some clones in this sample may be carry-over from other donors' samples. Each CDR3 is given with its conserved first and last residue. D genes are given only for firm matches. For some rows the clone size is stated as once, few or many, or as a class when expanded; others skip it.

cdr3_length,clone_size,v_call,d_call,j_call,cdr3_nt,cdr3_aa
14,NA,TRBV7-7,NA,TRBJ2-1,TGTGCCAGCAGCCGCGGGATCTCCTACAATGAGCAGTTCTTC,CASSRGISYNEQFF
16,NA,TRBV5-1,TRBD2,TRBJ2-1,TGCGCCAGCAAGGAGTGGGCTAGCGGGAGTGGGGATGAGCAGTTCTTC,CASKEWASGSGDEQFF
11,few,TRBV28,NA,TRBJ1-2,TGTGCCAGCTGGAGTAACTATGGCTACACCTTC,CASWSNYGYTF
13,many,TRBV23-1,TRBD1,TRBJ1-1,TGCGCCAGCAGTCCCCACAGGGGGACTGAAGCTTTCTTT,CASSPHRGTEAFF
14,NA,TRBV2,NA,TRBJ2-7,TGTGCCAGCAGGGAGTATGGAACCTCCTACGAGCAGTACTTC,CASREYGTSYEQYF
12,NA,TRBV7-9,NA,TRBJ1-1,TGTGCCAGCAGCTTCGTCATCACTGAAGCTTTCTTT,CASSFVITEAFF
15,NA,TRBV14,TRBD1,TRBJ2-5,TGTGCCAGCACCACCCTGGGACAGGGTGACGAGACCCAGTACTTC,CASTTLGQGDETQYF
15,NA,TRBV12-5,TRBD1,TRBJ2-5,TGTGCTAGTGGTACGGGACAGGGGCGTCAAGAGACCCAGTACTTC,CASGTGQGRQETQYF
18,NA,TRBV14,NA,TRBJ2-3,TGTGCCAGCAGCCAAGTAGGCAGGGGTGGATTGGGCACAGATACGCAGTATTTT,CASSQVGRGGLGTDTQYF
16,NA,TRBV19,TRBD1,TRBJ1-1,TGTGCCAGTAGTTCCCCACAGGGGGCCGTGTACACTGAAGCTTTCTTT,CASSSPQGAVYTEAFF
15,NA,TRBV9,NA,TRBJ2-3,TGTGCCAGCAGCGTAGACCCTTTGCGGGCAGATACGCAGTATTTT,CASSVDPLRADTQYF
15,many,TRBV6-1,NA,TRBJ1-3,TGTGCCAGCAGTGCCGGACCGTACGGGGGAAACACCATATATTTT,CASSAGPYGGNTIYF
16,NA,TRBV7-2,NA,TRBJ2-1,TGTGCCAGCAGCTTGTGGGGACTGGCGGTCGCCAATGAGCAGTTCTTC,CASSLWGLAVANEQFF
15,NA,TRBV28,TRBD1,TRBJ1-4,TGTGCCAGCAGTGAACAGGGGGCAACTAATGAAAAACTGTTTTTT,CASSEQGATNEKLFF
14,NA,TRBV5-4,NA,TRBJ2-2,TGTGCCAGCAGCTTGGGGCGCGGAACAGGGGAGCTGTTTTTT,CASSLGRGTGELFF
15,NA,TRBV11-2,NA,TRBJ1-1,TGTGCCAGCAGCTTGGCAGGGTCGAGTGCTCATGAAGCTTTCTTT,CASSLAGSSAHEAFF
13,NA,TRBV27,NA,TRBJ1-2,TGTGCCAGCAGTCCCTACGAATACGGTGGCTACACCTTC,CASSPYEYGGYTF
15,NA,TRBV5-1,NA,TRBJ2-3,TGCGCCAGCAGCTTGGAGGGGACTAGCACAGATACGCAGTATTTT,CASSLEGTSTDTQYF
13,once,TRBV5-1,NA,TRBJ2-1,TGCGCCAGCAGCGCCTTTGTGGCGGGAGAGCAGTTCTTC,CASSAFVAGEQFF
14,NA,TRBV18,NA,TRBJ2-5,TGTGCCAGCTCACCTAGCCTATCGGGGGAGACCCAGTACTTC,CASSPSLSGETQYF
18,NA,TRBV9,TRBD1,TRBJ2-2,TGTGCCAGCAGCCCTGCAACCCCGGGACAGCCGAACACCGGGGAGCTGTTTTTT,CASSPATPGQPNTGELFF
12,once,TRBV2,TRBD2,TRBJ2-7,TGTGCCGGGGAGCGGGATCGCGGCGAGCAGTACTTC,CAGERDRGEQYF
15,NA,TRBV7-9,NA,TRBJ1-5,TGTGCCAGCAGCGAAGCGGGTTCTAGCAATCAGCCCCAGCATTTT,CASSEAGSSNQPQHF